What follows is one T cell receptor beta chain and its context. Its antigen remains unknown. The data are from a study of OX40 agonist ivuxolimab in advanced cancers. Profiled with immunoSEQ multiplex PCR; TCRdb holds only in-frame clones, not every one. The sample includes about 42,000 clones, approximately 80% of them seen just once. Study results and caveats: In CD8+ T cells, expanded clones were on average more numerous than in CD4+.

The sample here was CD4+ or CD8+ T cells sorted from blood, taken in a trial of the OX40 agonist ivuxolimab. The sequence was collected from an adult with an advanced solid tumor such as melanoma, head and neck, liver or kidney cancer.

The CDR3 sequence: CASSFLAGAGTDTQYF. DNA for the CDR3: TGTGCCAGCAGCTTTCTAGCGGGAGCGGGCACAGATACGCAGTATTTT. The chain links TRBV9 to TRBJ2-3; 10 bases align to TRBD2. V lost 4 bases and J lost 1; bases outside the gene matches: 6. This CDR3 comprises 16 residues. The V gene's germline CDR1 is SGDLS and CDR2 YYNGEE.